The rows below give T cell receptor beta chains drawn from one sample of a study of T cells in localized non-small cell lung cancer. TCRdb's copy holds only in-frame clones and misses some; the assay was immunoSEQ multiplex PCR. The profile covers about 26,000 clones, with 80% to 85% appearing a single time and about 4% taken by the ten largest. Material: peripheral blood, obtained before any cancer treatment. The receptors derive from a woman aged 35 to 70 with stage I lung adenocarcinoma. Each CDR3 is given with its conserved first and last residue. Each record gives: CDR3 length, V gene, clone size, D gene, J gene, CDR3 protein, CDR3 DNA. D genes are given only for firm matches. Rows may omit the clone size; those that give it use once, few, many or a size class.

14	TRBV7-9	.	.	TRBJ2-7	CASSPGGSVYEQYF	TGTGCCAGCAGCCCCGGGGGTAGCGTCTACGAGCAGTACTTC
15	TRBV6-5	.	TRBD2	TRBJ2-3	CASTLSGGGTDTQYF	TGTGCCAGCACCCTAAGCGGGGGGGGGACAGATACGCAGTATTTT
15	TRBV11-3	.	TRBD1	TRBJ1-1	CASSPWTGRDTEAFF	TGTGCCAGCAGCCCATGGACAGGGCGCGACACTGAAGCTTTCTTT
15	TRBV7-2	.	TRBD2	TRBJ2-1	CASSLDLAGGPSQFF	TGTGCCAGCAGCTTAGATCTTGCGGGGGGGCCTTCGCAGTTCTTC
9	TRBV7-9	medium-sized	.	TRBJ1-1	CASSPQAFF	TGTGCCAGCAGCCCACAGGCTTTCTTT
13	TRBV4-3	.	.	TRBJ2-1	CASSQELMDEQFF	TGCGCCAGCAGCCAGGAATTAATGGATGAGCAGTTCTTC
16	TRBV7-8	.	.	TRBJ2-3	CASSLWTVGFSDTQYF	TGTGCCAGCAGCTTATGGACAGTGGGGTTTTCAGATACGCAGTATTTT
14	TRBV7-6	.	.	TRBJ2-5	CASSMDAYQETQYF	TGTGCCAGCAGCATGGACGCCTATCAAGAGACCCAGTACTTC
11	TRBV2	.	.	TRBJ2-7	CASSDNYEQYF	TGTGCCAGCAGTGACAACTACGAGCAGTACTTC
14	TRBV9	.	TRBD1	TRBJ2-1	CASSVATGGNEQFF	TGTGCCAGCAGCGTAGCTACAGGGGGAAATGAGCAGTTCTTC
13	TRBV5-6	once	.	TRBJ2-2	CASSKENTGELFF	TGTGCCAGCAGCAAAGAAAACACCGGGGAGCTGTTTTTT
14	TRBV5-5	.	TRBD1	TRBJ1-1	CASSRQGAETEAFF	TGTGCCAGCAGTCGCCAGGGGGCTGAAACTGAAGCTTTCTTT
15	TRBV19	.	TRBD2	TRBJ2-1	CASIGLAGNNNEQFF	TGTGCCAGTATCGGACTAGCGGGGAACAACAATGAGCAGTTCTTC
16	TRBV7-9	.	.	TRBJ1-2	CASSPNFGHSGGGYTF	TGTGCCAGCAGCCCCAACTTCGGGCATTCCGGGGGAGGCTACACCTTC
13	TRBV11-1	.	.	TRBJ1-1	CASSLQLNTEAFF	TGTGCCAGCAGCTTACAGCTAAACACTGAAGCTTTCTTT
16	TRBV7-2	few	TRBD2	TRBJ2-3	CASSLVGTSLPDTQYF	TGTGCCAGCAGCTTAGTCGGGACTAGCCTCCCAGATACGCAGTATTTT
14	TRBV7-2	.	TRBD1	TRBJ1-1	CASSFDRGNTEAFF	TGTGCCAGCAGCTTCGACAGGGGGAACACTGAAGCTTTCTTT
15	TRBV5-1	once	.	TRBJ1-4	CASSLSAPAREKLFF	TGCGCCAGCAGCTTGAGTGCCCCGGCCCGGGAAAAACTGTTTTTT
14	TRBV5-5	.	TRBD1	TRBJ2-4	CASSRGQGENIQYF	TGTGCCAGCAGCCGAGGACAGGGCGAAAACATTCAGTACTTC
18	TRBV5-1	.	.	TRBJ2-7	CASSLRPRTARLGYEQYF	TGCGCCAGCAGCTTGCGACCCCGGACAGCCCGTCTGGGCTACGAGCAGTACTTC
14	TRBV7-9	.	TRBD1	TRBJ2-3	CASSWTGNTDTQYF	TGTGCCAGCAGTTGGACAGGTAACACAGATACGCAGTATTTT
15	TRBV5-1	few	TRBD1	TRBJ1-4	CASSVQGVFGEKLFF	TGCGCCAGCAGCGTTCAGGGGGTGTTTGGTGAAAAACTGTTTTTT
15	TRBV7-3	once	TRBD2	TRBJ2-5	CASSLVGGVVETQYF	TGTGCCAGCAGCCTTGTCGGGGGGGTTGTGGAGACCCAGTACTTC
14	TRBV5-1	.	.	TRBJ2-2	CASSLGGQTGELFF	TGCGCCAGCAGCTTGGGAGGGCAGACCGGGGAGCTGTTTTTT
13	TRBV10-1	.	.	TRBJ1-2	CASSEGPGYGYTF	TGCGCCAGCAGTGAAGGACCAGGGTATGGCTACACCTTC
13	TRBV5-4	.	.	TRBJ1-4	CASSQKLDEKLFF	TGTGCCAGCAGCCAGAAGCTGGATGAAAAACTGTTTTTT
16	TRBV5-8	.	.	TRBJ2-4	CASSLDGLLAKNIQYF	TGTGCCAGCAGCCTTGACGGACTTCTAGCCAAAAACATTCAGTACTTC
15	TRBV2	.	.	TRBJ2-1	CASRKGDTTYNEQFF	TGTGCCAGCAGGAAGGGGGACACAACCTACAATGAGCAGTTCTTC
13	TRBV30	.	TRBD1	TRBJ1-2	CAWQDRDYDGYTF	TGTGCCTGGCAGGACAGGGACTATGATGGCTACACCTTC
15	TRBV19	.	.	TRBJ2-3	CASKSAGRSTDTQYF	TGTGCCAGTAAATCCGCGGGACGGAGCACAGATACGCAGTATTTT
19	TRBV11-3	.	TRBD2	TRBJ2-1	CASSPQKGLADPGSWEQFF	TGTGCCAGCAGCCCTCAGAAGGGACTAGCGGACCCCGGGTCGTGGGAGCAGTTCTTC
14	TRBV7-8	.	.	TRBJ1-2	CASSLRQGNYGYTF	TGTGCCAGCAGCCTTCGACAAGGAAACTATGGCTACACCTTC
13	TRBV2	.	TRBD2	TRBJ2-7	CASSELSSGVVYF	TGTGCCAGCAGTGAATTATCTAGCGGGGTTGTGTACTTC
15	TRBV6-1	once	TRBD1	TRBJ1-1	CASSDPGTANTEAFF	TGTGCCAGCAGTGATCCCGGGACAGCTAACACTGAAGCTTTCTTT
14	TRBV9	.	TRBD2	TRBJ2-5	CASSAGGDQETQYF	TGTGCCAGCAGCGCGGGGGGTGATCAAGAGACCCAGTACTTC
11	TRBV14	.	.	TRBJ1-1	CASSQVAEAFF	TGTGCCAGCAGCCAGGTCGCTGAAGCTTTCTTT
11	TRBV10-3	.	.	TRBJ2-7	CAVGTGYEQYF	TGTGCCGTTGGGACGGGTTACGAGCAGTACTTC
15	TRBV19	.	.	TRBJ2-3	CASSNGGARADTQYF	TGTGCCAGCTCTAATGGGGGCGCGAGGGCAGATACGCAGTATTTT
13	TRBV7-9	few	TRBD1	TRBJ1-2	CASSFDRGNGYTF	TGTGCCAGCAGCTTCGACAGGGGAAATGGCTACACCTTC
14	TRBV9	.	TRBD2	TRBJ2-1	CASSAGTSYNEQFF	TGTGCCAGCAGCGCGGGGACTAGCTACAATGAGCAGTTCTTC
15	TRBV19	.	TRBD1	TRBJ1-4	CASSIDRGRDEKLFF	TGTGCCAGTAGTATAGACAGGGGGCGAGATGAAAAACTGTTTTTT
13	TRBV28	once	.	TRBJ2-6	CASKGAGANVLTF	TGTGCCAGCAAAGGCGCTGGGGCCAACGTCCTGACTTTC
16	TRBV5-1	.	TRBD2	TRBJ2-1	CASSFLTSGDYNEQFF	TGCGCCAGCAGCTTTTTGACCAGCGGGGATTACAATGAGCAGTTCTTC
14	TRBV6-6	.	.	TRBJ1-2	CASIDGGEGYGYTF	TGTGCCAGCATCGACGGGGGGGAAGGCTATGGCTACACCTTC
16	TRBV18	.	.	TRBJ1-1	CASSPQGRGVNTEAFF	TGTGCCAGCTCACCACAGGGGAGGGGGGTGAACACTGAAGCTTTCTTT
14	TRBV9	.	.	TRBJ2-1	CASSVGKLTSEQFF	TGTGCCAGCAGCGTAGGGAAACTAACTTCCGAGCAGTTCTTC
15	TRBV21-1	.	.	TRBJ1-2	CASSVPGQSVLDYTF	TGTGCCAGCAGCGTACCGGGACAGAGCGTCTTAGACTACACCTTC
13	TRBV9	.	.	TRBJ2-2	CASSLRTGGELFF	TGTGCCAGCAGCCTTCGGACGGGCGGGGAGCTGTTTTTT
16	TRBV19	.	TRBD2	TRBJ2-3	CASRTSGGAGKDTQYF	TGTGCCAGTCGGACTAGCGGGGGGGCCGGGAAAGATACGCAGTATTTT
14	TRBV10-3	.	.	TRBJ1-1	CAIYDSGLNTEAFF	TGTGCCATCTATGATTCCGGACTAAACACTGAAGCTTTCTTT
18	TRBV15	.	TRBD1	TRBJ2-7	CATSRPGQGGIRSYEQYF	TGTGCCACCAGCAGACCGGGACAGGGGGGGATACGCTCCTACGAGCAGTACTTC